These 10 T cell receptor beta chains were all obtained from the same sample, sequenced in a study of cytomegalovirus exposure and HLA in healthy donors (dated by TCRdb to the late 2010s). Library construction relied on the immunoSEQ multiplex PCR assay. For the multiplex PCR, a mixture combining 60 forward primers for TCR Vbeta segments and 13 reverse primers for TCR Jbeta segments was used. Held by TCRdb, this immuneACCESS table contains in-frame sequences only and omits some clones. Under half of the omission traces to an unresolved V gene where checked; the cause of the rest is unknown. In this sample the table shows roughly 190,000 clones, around three quarters of which occur a single time. Of the sample, about 2.5% falls within the top ten clones. The material sequenced was PBMCs. These receptors came from a woman in her fifties or sixties in good health and CMV-seronegative.

The rearrangement links TRBV7-8 to TRBJ1-6; maybe TRBD1 (5 bases). This CDR3 spans 15 amino acids. The V end was cut by 11 bases, the J end by 9 bases, with 23 bases between. CDR1 is SGHVS and CDR2 is FQNEAQ in the germline V gene. Here the CDR3 reads CAGAARAGSGSPLHF. The CDR3 DNA follows: TGTGCCGGAGCAGCGAGAGCAGGGTCGGGTTCACCCCTCCACTTT. The variable domain in full, completed from reference TRBV7-8 and TRBJ1-6, reads GAGVSQSPRYKVAKRGQDVALRCDPISGHVSLFWYQQALGQGPEFLTYFQNEAQLDKSGLPSDRFFAERPEGSVSTLKIQRTQQEDSAVYLCAGAARAGSGSPLHFGNGTRLTVT.

V gene TRBV30 combines with J gene TRBJ2-5; 9 bases are shared with TRBD2. The length of the CDR3 is 19 residues. Germline-derived CDR1 and CDR2 are GTSNPN and SVGIG (reference sequence). Losses at the gene ends were 0 bases for V and 5 bases for J; bases not matched to a gene: 19. The CDR3 DNA reads TGTGCCTGGAGTGTGGGTAGCGGGGGTTTGGCATCCATGCGGGAGACCCAGTACTTC. Protein sequence: CAWSVGSGGLASMRETQYF. The entire variable domain, with the rest obtained from reference TRBV30 and TRBJ2-5, is as follows: SQTIHQWPATLVQPVGSPLSLECTVEGTSNPNLYWYRQAAGRGLQLLFYSVGIGQISSEVPQNLSASRPQDRQFILSSKKLLLSDSGFYLCAWSVGSGGLASMRETQYFGPGTRLLVL.

This chain uses TRBV7-2 with TRBJ2-7; 9 nucleotides line up with TRBD1. Trimming took 2 bases from V and 7 from J; bases not matched to a gene: 9. This CDR3 is built from 15 residues. Germline V gene lookup returns CDR1 SGHTA and CDR2 FQGNSA. The CDR3 DNA is TGTGCCAGCAGCTTAACCGGGACAGGGTCTTGGGAGCAGTACTTC. Translated: CASSLTGTGSWEQYF.

The rearrangement joins TRBV11-2 to TRBJ2-3; D possibly corresponds to TRBD1 (5 bases). Germline CDR1 SGHAT, CDR2 FQNNGV. The V gene lost 7 bases and the J gene lost 0 bases, with 14 bases spanning the gap. This CDR3 comprises 15 residues. CDR3 nucleotides: TGTGCCAGCACCTTGGGGCGTTCTAGCACAGATACGCAGTATTTT. This codes for CASTLGRSSTDTQYF.

The CDR3 here is CASSSMRKAQETQYF. DNA for the CDR3: TGTGCCAGCAGCTCCATGCGGAAAGCTCAAGAGACCCAGTACTTC. This sequence joins TRBV13 and TRBJ2-5; D remains unclear. The ends were cut back, 4 bases at V and 2 bases at J, with 14 bases in the middle. From germline, CDR1 is PRHDT and CDR2 FYEKMQ (reference sequence). This CDR3 region has 15 residues.

This chain uses TRBV5-5 with TRBJ2-2; TRBD1 aligns across 11 bases. J was trimmed by 3 bases and V by 4 bases; bases with no gene match: 8. Germline CDR1 reads SGHKS; CDR2 reads YYEKEE (reference sequence). The CDR3 spans 17 residues. CDR3 in amino acids: CASSAAGTGGYTGELFF. In nucleotides, the CDR3 is TGTGCCAGCAGCGCAGCCGGGACAGGGGGGTACACCGGGGAGCTGTTTTTT.

The chain recombines TRBV4-3 with TRBJ2-1; 7 nucleotides agree with TRBD2. Germline lookup yields CDR1 LGHNA and CDR2 YSLEER. The CDR3 loop spans 16 amino acids. V lost 0 bases, J lost 2 bases, and 4 bases stayed unmatched. The CDR3 DNA reads TGCGCCAGCAGCCAAGACGTAAGCGGGGCCTACAATGAGCAGTTCTTC. It is translated as CASSQDVSGAYNEQFF.

The V gene is TRBV28, the J gene TRBJ1-5; D not resolved. The CDR3 consists of 13 residues. Per germline, CDR1 MDHEN and CDR2 SYDVKM. V was shortened by 6 bases and J by 0 bases, with 6 bases between the two germline ends. In DNA, the CDR3 is TGTGCCAGCAGGGCCGATAGCAATCAGCCCCAGCATTTT. Encoded protein: CASRADSNQPQHF. Based on the CDR3 plus reference TRBV28 and TRBJ1-5, the full variable domain is DVKVTQSSRYLVKRTGEKVFLECVQDMDHENMFWYRQDPGLGLRLIYFSYDVKMKEKGDIPEGYSVSREKKERFSLILESASTNQTSMYLCASRADSNQPQHFGDGTRLSIL.

This clone turned up a few times. A junction end diverges from the germline sequence, so it may reflect a read error. The rearrangement joins TRBV7-9 to TRBJ1-2, with D possibly matching TRBD1 (6 bases). The CDR3 extends over 13 amino acids. The germline V gene has CDR1 SEHNR and CDR2 FQNEAQ (reference sequence). CDR3 coding DNA: TGTTCCAGCAGCGAAGGGGGGGCCATTGGCTACACCTTC. Protein: CSSSEGGAIGYTF.

The chain couples TRBV7-9 to TRBJ2-1; TRBD1 agrees at 8 bases. The CDR3 is 15 residues long. Trimming cost V 1 base and J 7 bases; bases outside gene matches: 6. Germline CDR1 reads SEHNR; CDR2 reads FQNEAQ (reference sequence). CDR3 coding DNA: TGTGCCAGCAGCTTAGGGACAGGGATGGTAAATGAGCAGTTCTTC. Residues: CASSLGTGMVNEQFF.